This is a list of T cell receptor beta chains from one sample in a study of cytomegalovirus exposure and HLA in healthy donors. Using immunoSEQ multiplex PCR, the repertoire was profiled, and TCRdb retains in-frame clones only, with some absent. The sample holds about 78,000 clones, about 96% seen once. The sequenced material came from PBMCs. Receptors were obtained from a man younger than 35 in good health and CMV-seropositive. Both conserved end residues are part of each CDR3. The order of the fields is clone size, J gene, D gene, V gene, CDR3 protein, CDR3 DNA. A D gene is named only where the DNA matches it firmly. Rows may omit the clone size; those that give it use once, few, many or a size class.

clone_size: NA
j_call: TRBJ2-2
d_call: TRBD2
v_call: TRBV28
cdr3_aa: CASHRGGRGTGELFF
cdr3_nt: TGTGCCAGCCATAGGGGCGGGAGGGGGACCGGGGAGCTGTTTTTT

clone_size: NA
j_call: TRBJ1-1
d_call: TRBD1
v_call: TRBV2
cdr3_aa: CAGAPGQGVNTEAFF
cdr3_nt: TGTGCCGGCGCACCGGGACAGGGGGTGAACACTGAAGCTTTCTTT

clone_size: NA
j_call: TRBJ2-5
d_call: NA
v_call: TRBV5-8
cdr3_aa: CASSRRQQETQYF
cdr3_nt: TGTGCCAGCAGCCGTAGACAGCAAGAGACCCAGTACTTC

clone_size: NA
j_call: TRBJ2-3
d_call: TRBD2
v_call: TRBV30
cdr3_aa: CAWSSLAGVDTQYF
cdr3_nt: TGTGCCTGGAGTTCGCTAGCGGGGGTAGATACGCAGTATTTT

clone_size: NA
j_call: TRBJ2-7
d_call: NA
v_call: TRBV10-3
cdr3_aa: CAIWVRTGEQYF
cdr3_nt: TGTGCCATCTGGGTCCGTACGGGAGAGCAGTACTTC

clone_size: NA
j_call: TRBJ2-1
d_call: TRBD2
v_call: TRBV19
cdr3_aa: CASSGTSVSYNEQFF
cdr3_nt: TGTGCCAGTTCCGGGACTAGCGTCTCCTACAATGAGCAGTTCTTC

clone_size: once
j_call: TRBJ1-4
d_call: NA
v_call: TRBV5-5
cdr3_aa: CASSLQGREKLFF
cdr3_nt: TGTGCCAGCAGCCTGCAGGGGCGTGAAAAACTGTTTTTT

clone_size: NA
j_call: TRBJ1-2
d_call: NA
v_call: TRBV6-1
cdr3_aa: CASSEERAGGYGYTF
cdr3_nt: TGTGCCAGCAGTGAAGAAAGGGCGGGGGGCTATGGCTACACCTTC

clone_size: NA
j_call: TRBJ1-2
d_call: NA
v_call: TRBV7-9
cdr3_aa: CASRPDYYGYTF
cdr3_nt: TGTGCCAGCAGGCCCGACTACTATGGCTACACCTTC

clone_size: NA
j_call: TRBJ2-7
d_call: NA
v_call: TRBV6-1
cdr3_aa: CASSEGLANHYEQYF
cdr3_nt: TGTGCCAGCAGTGAGGGGCTAGCGAACCACTACGAGCAGTACTTC

clone_size: NA
j_call: TRBJ2-1
d_call: NA
v_call: TRBV7-3
cdr3_aa: CASSPRPVGSGTNYNEQFF
cdr3_nt: TGTGCCAGCAGCCCGCGCCCTGTCGGGAGCGGCACTAACTACAATGAGCAGTTCTTC

clone_size: NA
j_call: TRBJ2-1
d_call: NA
v_call: TRBV15
cdr3_aa: CATSRDPQAFNEQFF
cdr3_nt: TGTGCCACCAGCAGAGATCCACAGGCGTTCAATGAGCAGTTCTTC

clone_size: NA
j_call: TRBJ1-4
d_call: TRBD1
v_call: TRBV4-2
cdr3_aa: CASSQDMDRAISEKLFF
cdr3_nt: TGTGCCAGCAGCCAAGATATGGACAGGGCCATTAGTGAAAAACTGTTTTTT

clone_size: NA
j_call: TRBJ2-1
d_call: NA
v_call: TRBV5-6
cdr3_aa: CASSLGRNPYNEQFF
cdr3_nt: TGTGCCAGCAGCTTGGGGCGGAATCCCTACAATGAGCAGTTCTTC

clone_size: NA
j_call: TRBJ1-5
d_call: NA
v_call: TRBV2
cdr3_aa: CASSETRAGNQPQHF
cdr3_nt: TGTGCCAGCAGTGAAACCAGGGCTGGGAATCAGCCCCAGCATTTT

clone_size: NA
j_call: TRBJ1-1
d_call: TRBD1
v_call: TRBV6-5
cdr3_aa: CASSYGDRTNTEAFF
cdr3_nt: TGTGCCAGCAGTTACGGGGACAGAACTAACACTGAAGCTTTCTTT

clone_size: NA
j_call: TRBJ2-7
d_call: TRBD1
v_call: TRBV10-3
cdr3_aa: CAISEVSGGSYEQYF
cdr3_nt: TGTGCCATCAGTGAGGTGTCAGGGGGTTCCTACGAGCAGTACTTC

clone_size: once
j_call: TRBJ2-7
d_call: TRBD2
v_call: TRBV27
cdr3_aa: CASRGLAGGSIHEQYF
cdr3_nt: TGTGCCAGCAGGGGTCTAGCGGGAGGCTCCATCCACGAGCAGTACTTC

clone_size: NA
j_call: TRBJ2-3
d_call: TRBD1
v_call: TRBV5-1
cdr3_aa: CASRKQLQGPLTDTQYF
cdr3_nt: TGCGCCAGCAGGAAGCAGCTACAGGGGCCCCTCACAGATACGCAGTATTTT

clone_size: NA
j_call: TRBJ2-7
d_call: NA
v_call: TRBV7-2
cdr3_aa: CASSLVGDLSYEQYF
cdr3_nt: TGTGCCAGCAGCTTAGTTGGGGACTTATCCTACGAGCAGTACTTC

clone_size: NA
j_call: TRBJ2-5
d_call: TRBD2
v_call: TRBV7-7
cdr3_aa: CASSLGTSGQETQYF
cdr3_nt: TGTGCTAGCAGCTTAGGGACTAGCGGACAAGAGACCCAGTACTTC

clone_size: NA
j_call: TRBJ1-1
d_call: TRBD1
v_call: TRBV27
cdr3_aa: CASTPRGGETEAFF
cdr3_nt: TGTGCCAGCACCCCGCGAGGGGGCGAAACTGAAGCTTTCTTT

clone_size: NA
j_call: TRBJ2-5
d_call: TRBD1
v_call: TRBV28
cdr3_aa: CASSGGQAVEETQYF
cdr3_nt: TGTGCCAGCAGTGGTGGACAGGCTGTAGAAGAGACCCAGTACTTC

clone_size: NA
j_call: TRBJ2-3
d_call: NA
v_call: TRBV25-1
cdr3_aa: CASSRELADTQYF
cdr3_nt: TGTGCCAGCAGTCGGGAGTTGGCAGATACGCAGTATTTT

clone_size: NA
j_call: TRBJ2-3
d_call: NA
v_call: TRBV2
cdr3_aa: CASSAWTAASTDTQYF
cdr3_nt: TGTGCCAGCAGTGCCTGGACAGCCGCTAGCACAGATACGCAGTATTTT

clone_size: NA
j_call: TRBJ2-5
d_call: TRBD1
v_call: TRBV12-5
cdr3_aa: CASGLASPDREETQYF
cdr3_nt: TGTGCTAGTGGTTTGGCTTCTCCGGACAGGGAAGAGACCCAGTACTTC

clone_size: NA
j_call: TRBJ1-5
d_call: NA
v_call: TRBV5-1
cdr3_aa: CASSWEGHQPQHF
cdr3_nt: TGCGCCAGCTCGTGGGAGGGACATCAGCCCCAGCATTTT

clone_size: NA
j_call: TRBJ2-2
d_call: NA
v_call: TRBV19
cdr3_aa: CASRAANTGELFF
cdr3_nt: TGTGCCAGTAGGGCAGCGAACACCGGGGAGCTGTTTTTT

clone_size: NA
j_call: TRBJ1-1
d_call: NA
v_call: TRBV28
cdr3_aa: CASSLRGKMDTEAFF
cdr3_nt: TGTGCCAGCAGTTTAAGAGGGAAGATGGACACTGAAGCTTTCTTT

clone_size: NA
j_call: TRBJ2-2
d_call: NA
v_call: TRBV6-5
cdr3_aa: CASSYGGGGELFF
cdr3_nt: TGTGCCAGCAGTTACGGGGGAGGCGGGGAGCTGTTTTTT

clone_size: NA
j_call: TRBJ1-4
d_call: NA
v_call: TRBV27
cdr3_aa: CASSDYRATNEKLFF
cdr3_nt: TGTGCCAGCAGTGACTACAGGGCAACTAATGAAAAACTGTTTTTT

clone_size: NA
j_call: TRBJ2-5
d_call: TRBD1
v_call: TRBV4-1
cdr3_aa: CASSQERDRGRSQYF
cdr3_nt: TGCGCCAGCAGCCAAGAACGGGACAGGGGCCGGTCCCAGTACTTC

clone_size: NA
j_call: TRBJ1-3
d_call: TRBD1
v_call: TRBV7-8
cdr3_aa: CASSHPSGTGVGNTIYF
cdr3_nt: TGTGCCAGCAGCCATCCGTCCGGGACAGGGGTCGGAAACACCATATATTTT

clone_size: once
j_call: TRBJ1-1
d_call: NA
v_call: TRBV25-1
cdr3_aa: CASSEGGLSNTEAFF
cdr3_nt: TGTGCCAGCAGTGAGGGGGGGCTTTCGAACACTGAAGCTTTCTTT

clone_size: NA
j_call: TRBJ2-7
d_call: NA
v_call: TRBV7-9
cdr3_aa: CASSSPGQYEQYF
cdr3_nt: TGTGCCAGCAGCTCACCGGGACAATACGAGCAGTACTTC

clone_size: NA
j_call: TRBJ2-7
d_call: TRBD2
v_call: TRBV29-1
cdr3_aa: CSSYTTSGSYEQYF
cdr3_nt: TGCAGCTCTTACACCACTAGCGGTTCCTACGAGCAGTACTTC

clone_size: NA
j_call: TRBJ2-5
d_call: TRBD1
v_call: TRBV6-5
cdr3_aa: CASSPGGGVQETQYF
cdr3_nt: TGTGCCAGCAGTCCAGGGGGCGGAGTCCAAGAGACCCAGTACTTC

clone_size: NA
j_call: TRBJ1-3
d_call: NA
v_call: TRBV18
cdr3_aa: CASSPGGDSGNTIYF
cdr3_nt: TGTGCCAGCTCACCAGGAGGAGATTCGGGAAACACCATATATTTT

clone_size: NA
j_call: TRBJ1-3
d_call: TRBD1
v_call: TRBV5-1
cdr3_aa: CASSLTGVGGNTIYF
cdr3_nt: TGCGCCAGCAGCTTAACAGGGGTAGGAGGAAACACCATATATTTT

clone_size: NA
j_call: TRBJ2-1
d_call: TRBD1
v_call: TRBV19
cdr3_aa: CASRTGGSYNEQFF
cdr3_nt: TGTGCCAGCCGGACAGGGGGCAGCTACAATGAGCAGTTCTTC

clone_size: NA
j_call: TRBJ1-5
d_call: TRBD1
v_call: TRBV6-5
cdr3_aa: CASRSTGTDNQPQHF
cdr3_nt: TGTGCCAGCAGGTCCACCGGGACAGACAATCAGCCCCAGCATTTT

clone_size: NA
j_call: TRBJ1-2
d_call: NA
v_call: TRBV7-9
cdr3_aa: CASSLDSGYGYTF
cdr3_nt: TGTGCCAGCAGCTTAGACAGCGGCTATGGCTACACCTTC

clone_size: NA
j_call: TRBJ1-1
d_call: NA
v_call: TRBV9
cdr3_aa: CASSLGGASVDTEAFF
cdr3_nt: TGTGCCAGCAGCCTCGGGGGGGCGAGTGTGGACACTGAAGCTTTCTTT